This T cell receptor beta chain was sequenced during a study of CD8 T cells in ankylosing spondylitis (dated by TCRdb to 2015 to 2018). Describing the broader study: To find TCR variants linked to disease, the study profiled T cell receptor beta repertoires in ankylosing spondylitis patients and healthy donors. The full study cohort comprised 25 ankylosing spondylitis patients and 85 to 120 healthy donors. Peripheral blood was sampled, and synovial fluid was additionally collected from ankylosing spondylitis patients. Paper-wide results and their limitations: The disease-linked clones were reported as significantly enriched in matched synovial fluid samples from ankylosing spondylitis patients. Some TCR beta motif variants had previously been reported in synovial fluid and blood of reactive arthritis patients, which suggested common disease-initiation mechanisms. A TCR beta motif made up of fewer than 10 highly homologous amino acid variants appeared to be characteristic of blood from ankylosing spondylitis patients. In peripheral blood, the disease-linked clones were found at relatively low frequencies and had a CD8+ phenotype.

This clonotype was seen many times. It has no known antigen specificity. The record has no base qualities; no much larger clone is one base away. These reads were obtained on an Illumina HiSeq 2500. Quantitative 5'-RACE with molecular barcodes was used to prepare TCR beta libraries. Per the authors' processing: A new computational method based on a probabilistic model of VDJ rearrangement was used to identify disease-linked TCR variants. TCRdb applied fastp at Q25 and MiXCR to the public reads, then kept only in-frame beta chains. Here each entry gathers all rows of one CDR3 protein and keeps the most common genes and DNA. The V and J calls here are based on TCRdb, not the publication. Here the sample has 210,000 or so distinct CDR3 sequences; around a quarter occur a single time. Of the sample, approximately 6.6% falls within the top ten clones. This TCR was sampled from a male donor with ankylosing spondylitis or in good health (not recorded which). The sequenced sample was blood, either unsorted or a sorted T cell fraction (not recorded which).

The sequenced DNA is TGTGCCAGCAGCCAAGGTTCCAGGGGGAGCAATCAGCCCCAGCATTTT. Its protein is CASSQGSRGSNQPQHF. The sequence is built from TRBV3-1 and TRBJ1-5; 7 middle bases align to TRBD1. At the junction V is shortened by 1 base and J by 1 base; bases outside the gene matches: 4. From its cysteine to its phenylalanine, the CDR3 spans 16 amino acids. The read is trimmed to its CDR3 DNA, 48 bases read in frame from base 1. From the germline V gene (reference sequence), CDR1 is LGHDT and CDR2 is YNNKEL.